This T cell receptor beta chain was observed in a study of T-cell reconstitution after alpha-beta-depleted transplantation in children. Study results and caveats: In patients about two months after transplant, alpha-beta T cells reportedly arose from several hundred expanded graft clones.

Using unique molecular identifiers, the investigators prepared the TCRbeta library. A single record per CDR3 protein comes from TCRdb applying MiXCR to the PCR reads. The sample yields fewer than 700,000 distinct CDR3 sequences, over 10% seen once. A word on this clonotype: Its antigen remains unidentified.

The sample in question was PBMCs, mostly from graft donor cells, obtained 360 days after TCRalphabeta/CD19-depleted stem cell transplant. This TCR was sampled from a male patient aged 5 to 17 who had a stem cell transplant for acute myeloid leukemia, so the T cells may come from the graft donor.

DNA for the CDR3: TGCGCCAGCAGCTTGACTCCAACTAGCACAGATACGCAGTATTTT. Translating gives CASSLTPTSTDTQYF. The chain is built from TRBV5-1 and TRBJ2-3; D gene uncertain. Trimming took 1 base from V and 0 from J, leaving 9 bases between them. The germline V gene has CDR1 SGHRS and CDR2 YFSETQ. The CDR3 sequence is 15 residues long.